The rows below give T cell receptor beta chains drawn from one sample of a study of blood T cell repertoires in COVID-19. Profiled with immunoSEQ multiplex PCR; TCRdb holds only in-frame clones, not every one. The sample holds 250,000 or so clones, roughly 86% seen once. Material: peripheral blood. Source of these receptors: a woman aged 55-70 years with acute or convalescent COVID-19. CDR3s include the opening cysteine and the closing phenylalanine or tryptophan. D genes are given only for firm matches. Size is stated for part of the rows, as once, few or many counts, or as a class when the clone is expanded.

>-|TRBJ1-6|-|TRBV19
TGTGCCAGTAGTACGCGATTGGATTCACCCCTCCACTTT
CASSTRLDSPLHF
>-|TRBJ2-5|TRBD2|TRBV19
TGTGCCAGTAGTCTTTTGTCGGTGGACTATGCGGGAGGGAACCAAGAGACCCAGTACTTC
CASSLLSVDYAGGNQETQYF
>-|TRBJ1-3|-|TRBV15
TGTGCCACCAGCAGACACCCGGACATTACCTCTGGAAACACCATATATTTT
CATSRHPDITSGNTIYF
>-|TRBJ1-2|-|TRBV30
TGTGCCTGGAGTGTAATACTTAACTATGGCTACACCTTC
CAWSVILNYGYTF
>-|TRBJ1-2|TRBD1|TRBV19
TGTGCCAGTAGACAGGGGGCCTATGGCTACACCTTC
CASRQGAYGYTF
>-|TRBJ2-5|TRBD2|TRBV28
TGTGCCAGCAGACGGACCGGACTAGCGGTGATACAAGAGACCCAGTACTTC
CASRRTGLAVIQETQYF
>once|TRBJ1-6|-|TRBV27
TGTGCCAGCAGACGCGGACAGAATAATTCACCCCTCCACTTT
CASRRGQNNSPLHF
>-|TRBJ1-2|TRBD1|TRBV7-2
TGTGCCAGCAGCTCAACAGGGGGCAGGGGCTACACCTTC
CASSSTGGRGYTF
>-|TRBJ1-6|-|TRBV6-5
TGTGCCAGCAGTTACCAGGGGAATGAGGGTTCACCCCTCCACTTT
CASSYQGNEGSPLHF
>once|TRBJ2-3|-|TRBV7-9
TGTGCCAGCAGCTTAGACCTCCGAGGACAGCAGTATTTT
CASSLDLRGQQYF
>-|TRBJ2-7|TRBD1|TRBV7-8
TGTGCCAGCAGTTCCATGAGGACAGGTCGGTACGAGCAGTACTTC
CASSSMRTGRYEQYF
>-|TRBJ2-6|-|TRBV15
TGTGCCACCAGCAGAGCAGGGACTGGGGCCAACGTCCTGACTTTC
CATSRAGTGANVLTF
>-|TRBJ1-2|-|TRBV27
TGTGCCAGCAGTTTTGGCAGAAACTATGGCTACACCTTC
CASSFGRNYGYTF
>once|TRBJ1-5|-|TRBV10-2
TGCGCCAGCAGTGACCCATTTCAGCCCCAGCATTTT
CASSDPFQPQHF
>-|TRBJ1-2|TRBD1|TRBV19
TGTGCCAGTAGTATCGCCAGGGGGCCCTATGGCTACACCTTC
CASSIARGPYGYTF
>-|TRBJ1-2|TRBD1|TRBV6-6
TGTGCCAGCAGTTTACGACAGGGCGGCGGCTACACCTTC
CASSLRQGGGYTF
>-|TRBJ1-2|-|TRBV28
TGTGCCAGCAGTTTAATAACCGGACTGCCGGGTGGCTACACCTTC
CASSLITGLPGGYTF
>-|TRBJ2-2|-|TRBV10-3
TGTGCCATCAGTGAGGGTTCCAGGGGCGCGAACACCGGGGAGCTGTTTTTT
CAISEGSRGANTGELFF
>-|TRBJ2-7|-|TRBV19
TGTGCCAGTAGTTCTTACCCGCAGGGTAACGAGCAGTACTTC
CASSSYPQGNEQYF
>-|TRBJ1-5|-|TRBV7-2
TGTGCCAGCAGCCTAGGGAGCAGTCTGAATCAGCCCCAGCATTTT
CASSLGSSLNQPQHF
>-|TRBJ2-1|TRBD2|TRBV6-5
TGTGCCAGCAGTTACTCTAGCGGGGGAGTCTATGAGCAGTTCTTC
CASSYSSGGVYEQFF
>-|TRBJ2-7|-|TRBV6-5
TGTGCCAGCGTGGGCAGGGCCTACGAGCAGTACTTC
CASVGRAYEQYF
>-|TRBJ2-3|TRBD2|TRBV5-1
TGCGCCAGCAGCTGGACTAGCGGAATTAGCACAGATACGCAGTATTTT
CASSWTSGISTDTQYF
>-|TRBJ2-3|-|TRBV3-1/TRBV3-2
TGTGCCAGCAGCCAGGGCCCCAGGAACACAGATACGCAGTATTTT
CASSQGPRNTDTQYF
>-|TRBJ2-7|-|TRBV5-6
TGTGCCAGCATCTTGCGGATTGTCGGGAGCGGATACGAGCAGTACTTC
CASILRIVGSGYEQYF
>-|TRBJ1-2|-|TRBV5-4
TGTGCCAGCAACCGCGAGGGAGGGGGCTATGGCTACACCTTC
CASNREGGGYGYTF
>-|TRBJ1-2|-|TRBV28
TGTGCCAGCAGGTTCCCCAGGGGCCTCAGCTATGGCTACACCTTC
CASRFPRGLSYGYTF
>-|TRBJ1-5|TRBD1|TRBV28
TGTGCCAGCAGCTTAGCAGGGGGCCCAAATCAGCCCCAGCATTTT
CASSLAGGPNQPQHF
>-|TRBJ2-5|-|TRBV6-2/TRBV6-3
TGTGCCAGCAGTTACTCACAGGTCCTGCACTTC
CASSYSQVLHF
>-|TRBJ2-5|TRBD1|TRBV19
TGTGCCAGTAGTAGACCGACAGGGAAAGAGACCCAGTACTTC
CASSRPTGKETQYF
>once|TRBJ1-5|TRBD1|TRBV6-2/TRBV6-3
TGTGCCAGCAGTCTCGGACAGGTCAATCAGCCCCAGCATTTT
CASSLGQVNQPQHF
>-|TRBJ1-5|-|TRBV3-1/TRBV3-2
TGTGCCAGCAGCCCAGCAGGGCATAATCAGCCCCAGCATTTT
CASSPAGHNQPQHF
>-|TRBJ2-2|-|TRBV5-1
TGCGCCAGCAGCTTGGGGCCTCCGAACACCGGGGAGCTGTTTTTT
CASSLGPPNTGELFF
>once|TRBJ1-5|TRBD1|TRBV5-5
TGTGCCAGCAGCTCGTCCCATGGACAGGGGGCGGTTAGCAATCAGCCCCAGCATTTT
CASSSSHGQGAVSNQPQHF
>few|TRBJ2-2|-|TRBV9
TGTGCCAGCAGCGTAGGTGTGGGGGCTGGCGGGGAGCTGTTTTTT
CASSVGVGAGGELFF
>-|TRBJ2-1|TRBD2|TRBV7-9
TGTGCCAGCAGCTCCCGGGGAGCGGGGTCCGGAAATGAGCAGTTCTTC
CASSSRGAGSGNEQFF
>-|TRBJ2-1|TRBD2|TRBV23-1
TGCGCCAGCAGTTACTGGGGGACTAGCAGCAATGAGCAGTTCTTC
CASSYWGTSSNEQFF
>once|TRBJ2-3|-|TRBV3-1/TRBV3-2
TGTGCCAGCAGCTCAAGGGGGGGTCTAGATACGCAGTATTTT
CASSSRGGLDTQYF
>-|TRBJ2-7|-|TRBV16
TGTGCCAGCAGCCAATCCAGGGGCTACGAGCAGTACTTC
CASSQSRGYEQYF
>-|TRBJ2-7|-|TRBV6-2/TRBV6-3
TGTGCCAGCAGTTACGAAGGGGTGCAGTACTTC
CASSYEGVQYF
>-|TRBJ2-7|-|TRBV4-1
TGCGCCAGCAGCCAAGGGGACAATGCCTACGAGCAGTACTTC
CASSQGDNAYEQYF
>-|TRBJ2-7|-|TRBV30
TGTGCCTGGAGCCCCACGCCCCGGGGCTACGAGCAGTACTTC
CAWSPTPRGYEQYF
>-|TRBJ2-1|TRBD2|TRBV27
TGTGCCAGCAGTTTACGGACTAGCGGGACAGGGGAGCAGTTCTTC
CASSLRTSGTGEQFF
>-|TRBJ1-2|-|TRBV19
TGTGCCAGTAGTATTGCTGCTAGCGGGGGCTATGGCTACACCTTC
CASSIAASGGYGYTF
>-|TRBJ1-6|TRBD1|TRBV6-5
TGTGCCAGCAGTTACTCCGACAGGGGGCTTTCACCCCTCCACTTT
CASSYSDRGLSPLHF
>-|TRBJ2-5|TRBD2|TRBV7-8
TGTGCCAGCAGCTTAGTTTGGAACGGGAGGGCCTCGTTGAAGCAAGAGACCCAGTACTTC
CASSLVWNGRASLKQETQYF
>few|TRBJ2-2|-|TRBV7-9
TGTGCCAGCAGGGAGGCGGTGAACACCGGGGAGCTGTTTTTT
CASREAVNTGELFF
>-|TRBJ1-2|TRBD1|TRBV5-1
TGCGCCAGCAGCTCCGGGACAGGGGAGTATGGCTACACCTTC
CASSSGTGEYGYTF
>once|TRBJ2-5|TRBD2|TRBV5-1
TGCGCCAGCAGCTCCGGGACTAGCGGCCTCCAAGAGACCCAGTACTTC
CASSSGTSGLQETQYF
>-|TRBJ1-4|-|TRBV29-1
TGCAGCGCTGGACAGTCTGCAACTAATGAAAAACTGTTTTTT
CSAGQSATNEKLFF
>-|TRBJ2-2|TRBD2|TRBV9
TGTGCCAGCAGCGTATCTGAGCCGGGACTAGCGACGATCACCGGGGAGCTGTTTTTT
CASSVSEPGLATITGELFF
>once|TRBJ1-3|TRBD1|TRBV28
TGTGCCAGCAGGACAGGGACTGGAAACACCATATATTTT
CASRTGTGNTIYF
>-|TRBJ2-3|-|TRBV20-1
TGCAGTGCTAGTTCCCTGGGCAACACAGATACGCAGTATTTT
CSASSLGNTDTQYF
>few|TRBJ2-1|-|TRBV4-2
TGTGCCAGCAGCCAAGATCGCGGGACCAACAATGAGCAGTTCTTC
CASSQDRGTNNEQFF
>-|TRBJ1-6|-|TRBV6-6
TGTGCCAGCAGTCTAACAGGGACTAATTCACCCCTCCACTTT
CASSLTGTNSPLHF
>-|TRBJ2-1|-|TRBV21-1
TGTGCCAGCCGATGCGATAGCGGCAATTCCTACAATGAGCAGTTCTTC
CASRCDSGNSYNEQFF